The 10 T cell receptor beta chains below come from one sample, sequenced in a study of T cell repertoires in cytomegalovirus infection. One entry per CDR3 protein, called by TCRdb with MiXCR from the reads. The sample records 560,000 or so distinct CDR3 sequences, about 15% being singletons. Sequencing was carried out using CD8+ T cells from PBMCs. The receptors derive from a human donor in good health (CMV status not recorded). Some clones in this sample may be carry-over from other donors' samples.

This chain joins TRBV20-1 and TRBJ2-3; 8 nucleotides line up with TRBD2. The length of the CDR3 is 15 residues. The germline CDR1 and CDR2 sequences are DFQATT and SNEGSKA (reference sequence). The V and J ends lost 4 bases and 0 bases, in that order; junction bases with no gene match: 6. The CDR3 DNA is TGCAGTGCTATGACTAGCGCTACTAGCACAGATACGCAGTATTTT. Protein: CSAMTSATSTDTQYF.

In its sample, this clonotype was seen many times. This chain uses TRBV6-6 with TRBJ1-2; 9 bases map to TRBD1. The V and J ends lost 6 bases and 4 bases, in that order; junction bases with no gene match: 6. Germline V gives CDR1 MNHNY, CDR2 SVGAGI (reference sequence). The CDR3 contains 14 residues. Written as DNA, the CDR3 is TGTGCCAGCAGCCTTACAGGGGGCCTCTATGGCTACACCTTC. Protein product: CASSLTGGLYGYTF.

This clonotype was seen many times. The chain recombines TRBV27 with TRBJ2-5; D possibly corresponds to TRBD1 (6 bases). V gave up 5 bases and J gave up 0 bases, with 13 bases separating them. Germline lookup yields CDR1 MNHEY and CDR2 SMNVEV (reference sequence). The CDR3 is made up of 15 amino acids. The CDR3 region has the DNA TGTGCCAGCAGTGCTTTGAGGGACAACCAAGAGACCCAGTACTTC. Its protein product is CASSALRDNQETQYF.

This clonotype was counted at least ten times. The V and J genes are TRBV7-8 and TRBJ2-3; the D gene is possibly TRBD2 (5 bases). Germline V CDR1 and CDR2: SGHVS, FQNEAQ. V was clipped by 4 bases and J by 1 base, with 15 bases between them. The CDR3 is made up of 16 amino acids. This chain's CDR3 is CASSWRRPMGTDTQYF. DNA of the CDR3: TGTGCCAGCAGCTGGAGGCGACCCATGGGCACAGATACGCAGTATTTT.

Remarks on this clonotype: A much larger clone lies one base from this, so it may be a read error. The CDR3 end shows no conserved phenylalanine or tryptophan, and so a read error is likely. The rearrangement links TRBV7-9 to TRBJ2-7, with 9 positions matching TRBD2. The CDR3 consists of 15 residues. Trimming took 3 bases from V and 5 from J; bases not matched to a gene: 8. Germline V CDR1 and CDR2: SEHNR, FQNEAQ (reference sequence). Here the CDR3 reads CASSLRRGGLDEQYL. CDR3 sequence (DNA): TGTGCCAGCAGCTTGCGGCGGGGGGGCCTCGACGAGCAGTACTTA.

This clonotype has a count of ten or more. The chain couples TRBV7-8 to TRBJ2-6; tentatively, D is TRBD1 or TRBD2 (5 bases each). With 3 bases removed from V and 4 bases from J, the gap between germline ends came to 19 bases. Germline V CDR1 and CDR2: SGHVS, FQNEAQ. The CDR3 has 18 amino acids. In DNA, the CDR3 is TGTGCCAGCAGCTTCCCGGGACGGATGAAGGCGGGGGCCAACGTCCTGACTTTC. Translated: CASSFPGRMKAGANVLTF. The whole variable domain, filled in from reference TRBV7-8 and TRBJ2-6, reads GAGVSQSPRYKVAKRGQDVALRCDPISGHVSLFWYQQALGQGPEFLTYFQNEAQLDKSGLPSDRFFAERPEGSVSTLKIQRTQQEDSAVYLCASSFPGRMKAGANVLTFGAGSRLTVL.

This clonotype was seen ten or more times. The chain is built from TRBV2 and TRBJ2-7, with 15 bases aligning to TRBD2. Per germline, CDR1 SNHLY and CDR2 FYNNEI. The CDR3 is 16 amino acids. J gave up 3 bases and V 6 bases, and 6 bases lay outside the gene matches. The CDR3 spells CASRKGLAGGYYEQYF. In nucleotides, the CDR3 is TGTGCCAGCAGGAAGGGACTAGCGGGAGGATACTACGAGCAGTACTTC. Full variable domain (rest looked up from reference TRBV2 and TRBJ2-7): EPEVTQTPSHQVTQMGQEVILRCVPISNHLYFYWYRQILGQKVEFLVSFYNNEISEKSEIFDDQFSVERPDGSNFTLKIRSTKLEDSAMYFCASRKGLAGGYYEQYFGPGTRLTVT.

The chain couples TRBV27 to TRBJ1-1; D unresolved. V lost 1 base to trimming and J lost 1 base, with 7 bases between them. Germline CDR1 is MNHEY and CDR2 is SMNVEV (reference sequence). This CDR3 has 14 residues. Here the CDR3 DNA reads TGTGCCAGCAGTTTATACTCGGGGAACACTGAAGCTTTCTTT. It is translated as CASSLYSGNTEAFF.

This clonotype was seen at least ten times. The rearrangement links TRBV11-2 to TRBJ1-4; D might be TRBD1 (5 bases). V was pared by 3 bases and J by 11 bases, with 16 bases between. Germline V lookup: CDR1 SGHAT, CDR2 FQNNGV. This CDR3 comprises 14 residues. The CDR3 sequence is CASSFPGTSGKLFF. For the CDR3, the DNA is TGTGCCAGCAGCTTCCCTGGGACCTCCGGGAAACTGTTTTTT.

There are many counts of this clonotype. CDR3 sequence (DNA): TGTGCCAGCAGCCAACAGGGGTGGTATCGGGAAGCTTTCTTT. As protein: CASSQQGWYREAFF. This rearrangement joins TRBV27 to TRBJ1-1, with 7 bases fitting TRBD1. From germline, CDR1 is MNHEY and CDR2 SMNVEV (reference sequence). The CDR3 has 14 residues. V dropped 6 bases and J dropped 8; count of bases not matched to a gene: 12.